This TCR beta chain was retrieved from a study of shared clonotypes between healthy human individuals. In the study overall: Per donor, three plates held CD4 naive cells, three held CD4 memory, two held CD8 naive and one held CD8 memory.

CD45RO-negative, CCR7-positively selected cells formed the naive CD8 fraction, excluding terminally differentiated effector memory CD45RA+ cells. The protocol was immunoSEQ multiplex PCR, while the TCRdb copy is restricted to in-frame clones and leaves out a portion. The sample has approximately 2,200,000 clones, more than 85% seen once. The CDR3 runs 15 residues. V lost 8 bases, J lost 4 bases, and 20 bases lay in between. Germline V gene sequence: CDR1 MNHNS, CDR2 SASEGT. This chain connects TRBV6-1 to TRBJ1-2; TRBD1 might be the D (6 bases). The receptor comes from a man aged 18 to 30 in good health. Some clones in this sample may be carry-over from other donors' samples. Material: naive CD8+ T cells from PBMCs. The CDR3 DNA is TGTGCCAGCGTATACGCAGGGGCTTTATTCTATGGCTACACCTTC. Translation: CASVYAGALFYGYTF.